The following is a T cell receptor beta chain sequence with its context. Its antigen remains unidentified. Unique molecular identifiers were built into the TCRbeta library. One entry per CDR3 protein, called by TCRdb with MiXCR from the PCR reads. This table holds under 250,000 distinct CDR3 sequences, roughly a quarter found once. The data were obtained in a study of T-cell reconstitution after alpha-beta-depleted transplantation in children. Study-wide results and caveats: Diversity of TCRbeta at day 60 was high in some patients, arising from surviving recipient T cells and thymic progenitors. Reported findings indicate that, about two months after transplant, alpha-beta T cells came from several hundred expanded clones, which were derived from non-depleted graft cells. Newly made T cells mostly supplied T-cell counts and diversity one year after transplant.

V dropped 4 bases and J dropped 1; count of bases not matched to a gene: 7. The CDR3 consists of 15 residues. Germline CDR1 DFQATT, CDR2 SNEGSKA (reference sequence). The sample was PBMCs, mostly from graft donor cells, taken 360 days after TCRalphabeta/CD19-depleted stem cell transplant. The chain is built from TRBV20-1 and TRBJ2-5; 9 bases match TRBD2. The clonotype was recovered from a female patient between 2 and 10 years old who had a stem cell transplant for congenital amegakaryocytic thrombocytopenia, so the T cells may come from the graft donor. The CDR3 sequence: CSANSPLAGQETQYF. The CDR3 coding sequence is TGCAGTGCTAACTCCCCACTAGCGGGCCAAGAGACCCAGTACTTC.